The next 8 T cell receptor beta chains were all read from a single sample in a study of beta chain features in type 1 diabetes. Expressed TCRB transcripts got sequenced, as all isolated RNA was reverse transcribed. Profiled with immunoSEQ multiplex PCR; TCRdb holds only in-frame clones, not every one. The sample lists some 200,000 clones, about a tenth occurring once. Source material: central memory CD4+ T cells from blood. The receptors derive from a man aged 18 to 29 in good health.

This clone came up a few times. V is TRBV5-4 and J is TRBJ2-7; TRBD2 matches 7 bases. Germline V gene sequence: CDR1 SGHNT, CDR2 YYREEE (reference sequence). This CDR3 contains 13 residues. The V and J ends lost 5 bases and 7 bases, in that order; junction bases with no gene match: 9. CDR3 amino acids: CASRERDSREQYF. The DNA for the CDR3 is TGTGCCAGCAGGGAGCGGGACTCCCGGGAGCAGTACTTC.

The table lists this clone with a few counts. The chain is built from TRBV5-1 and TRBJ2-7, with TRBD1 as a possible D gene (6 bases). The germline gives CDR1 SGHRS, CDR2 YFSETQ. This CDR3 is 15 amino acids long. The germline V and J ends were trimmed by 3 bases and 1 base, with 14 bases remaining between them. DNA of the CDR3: TGCGCCAGCAGCTGGACAGACCCAAATTCCTACGAGCAGTACTTC. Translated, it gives CASSWTDPNSYEQYF.

The CDR3 loop reads CASSPTAGGPGQYF. DNA for the CDR3: TGTGCCAGCAGCCCCACAGCGGGAGGGCCTGGGCAGTACTTC. The chain carries TRBV5-6 and TRBJ2-7; 10 bases agree with TRBD2. The CDR3 has 14 amino acids. Germline CDR1 reads SGHDT; CDR2 reads YYEEEE. Trimming took 4 bases from V and 9 from J; bases not matched to a gene: 10.

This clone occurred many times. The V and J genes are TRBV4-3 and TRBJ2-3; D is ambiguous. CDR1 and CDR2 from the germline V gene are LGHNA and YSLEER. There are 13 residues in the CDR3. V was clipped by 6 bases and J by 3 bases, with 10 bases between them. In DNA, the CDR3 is TGCGCCAGCAGTTTCATCGGGACAGATACGCAGTATTTT. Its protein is CASSFIGTDTQYF.

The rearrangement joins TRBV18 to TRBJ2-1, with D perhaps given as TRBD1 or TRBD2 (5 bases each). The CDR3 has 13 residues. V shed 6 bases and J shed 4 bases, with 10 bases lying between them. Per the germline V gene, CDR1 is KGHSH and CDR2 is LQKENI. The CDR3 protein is CASSGDGYNEQFF. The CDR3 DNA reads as TGTGCCAGCTCGGGGGACGGTTACAATGAGCAGTTCTTC.

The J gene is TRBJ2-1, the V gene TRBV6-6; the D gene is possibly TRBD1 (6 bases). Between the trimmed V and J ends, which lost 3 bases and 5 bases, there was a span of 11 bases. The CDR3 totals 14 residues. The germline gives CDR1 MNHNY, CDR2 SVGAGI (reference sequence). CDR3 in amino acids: CASSYGGVDNEQFF. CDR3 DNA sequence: TGTGCCAGCAGTTATGGGGGCGTGGACAATGAGCAGTTCTTC.

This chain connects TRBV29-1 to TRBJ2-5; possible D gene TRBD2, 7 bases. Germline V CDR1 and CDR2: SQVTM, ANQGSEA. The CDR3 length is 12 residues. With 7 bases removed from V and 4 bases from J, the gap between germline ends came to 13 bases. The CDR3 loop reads CSAGGPLETQYF. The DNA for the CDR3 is TGCAGCGCCGGGGGGCCTCTAGAGACCCAGTACTTC.

As DNA, the CDR3 is TGTGCCAGCAGCCAAGATCACTGGAACACTGAAGCTTTCTTT. Translating gives CASSQDHWNTEAFF. This chain uses TRBV4-2 with TRBJ1-1; D remains ambiguous. The CDR3 covers 14 residues. Germline assignment: CDR1 LGHNA and CDR2 YNFKEQ. The V and J ends lost 0 bases and 1 base respectively, with 6 bases between them.